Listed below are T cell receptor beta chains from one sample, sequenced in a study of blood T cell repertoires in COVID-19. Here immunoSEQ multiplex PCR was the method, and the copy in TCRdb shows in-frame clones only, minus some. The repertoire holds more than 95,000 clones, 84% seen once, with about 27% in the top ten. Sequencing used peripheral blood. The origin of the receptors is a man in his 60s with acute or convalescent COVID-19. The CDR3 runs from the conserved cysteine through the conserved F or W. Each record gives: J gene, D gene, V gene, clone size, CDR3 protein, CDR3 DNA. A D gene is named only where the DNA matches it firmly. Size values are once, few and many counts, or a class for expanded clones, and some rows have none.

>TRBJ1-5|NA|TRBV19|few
CASSVTTHYSNQPQHF
TGTGCCAGTAGTGTCACGACCCACTATAGCAATCAGCCCCAGCATTTT
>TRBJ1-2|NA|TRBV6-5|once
CASTNVGQGGGYTF
TGTGCCAGCACCAACGTCGGCCAGGGTGGAGGCTACACCTTC
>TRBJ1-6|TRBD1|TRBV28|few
CASSSPGQGGMLHF
TGTGCCAGCAGTTCACCGGGACAGGGAGGTATGCTCCACTTT
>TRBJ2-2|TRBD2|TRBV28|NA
CASALAGGANTGELFF
TGTGCCAGCGCCTTGGCGGGGGGGGCGAACACCGGGGAGCTGTTTTTT
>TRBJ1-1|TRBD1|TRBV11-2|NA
CASSLEGGQFTEAFF
TGTGCCAGCAGCTTAGAGGGGGGACAGTTCACTGAAGCTTTCTTT
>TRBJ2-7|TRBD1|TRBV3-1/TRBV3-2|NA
CASSQTGAGEQYF
TGTGCCAGCAGCCAGACAGGGGCCGGCGAGCAGTACTTC
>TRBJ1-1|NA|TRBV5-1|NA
CASSFEAGTEAFF
TGCGCCAGCAGCTTCGAGGCGGGGACTGAAGCTTTCTTT
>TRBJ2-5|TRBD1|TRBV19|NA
CASSRTQGRRETQYF
TGTGCCAGTAGCCGGACACAGGGGCGGAGAGAGACCCAGTACTTC
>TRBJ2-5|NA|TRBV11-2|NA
CASSLSRETQYF
TGTGCCAGCAGCCTGAGCCGGGAGACCCAGTACTTC
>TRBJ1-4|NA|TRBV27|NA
CASSFGGNNEKLFF
TGTGCCAGCAGTTTCGGAGGGAATAATGAAAAACTGTTTTTT
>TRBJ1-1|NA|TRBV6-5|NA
CASSTSFFSGTEAFF
TGTGCCAGCAGCACATCCTTTTTTTCGGGCACTGAAGCTTTCTTT
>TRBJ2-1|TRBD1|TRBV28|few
CASSQHNYRGNEQFF
TGTGCCAGCAGTCAGCACAACTACAGGGGGAATGAGCAGTTCTTC
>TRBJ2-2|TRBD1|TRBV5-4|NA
CASSLGQGETGELFF
TGTGCCAGCAGCCTGGGACAGGGGGAGACCGGGGAGCTGTTTTTT
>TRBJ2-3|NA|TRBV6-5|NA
CASKTPREGTDTQYF
TGTGCCAGCAAGACCCCCCGGGAAGGGACAGATACGCAGTATTTT
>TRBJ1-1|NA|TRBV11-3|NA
CASSLYQGNTEAFF
TGTGCCAGCAGCTTATATCAGGGGAACACTGAAGCTTTCTTT
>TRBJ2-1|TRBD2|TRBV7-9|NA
CASSLTLAGVSQFF
TGTGCCAGCAGCTTGACTCTAGCGGGAGTTTCACAGTTCTTC
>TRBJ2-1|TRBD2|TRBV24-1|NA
CATSDLGTSDGNEQFF
TGTGCCACCAGTGATTTAGGGACTAGCGATGGGAATGAGCAGTTCTTC
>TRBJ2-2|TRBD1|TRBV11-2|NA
CASSLVGDRVTGELFF
TGTGCCAGCAGCTTAGTAGGGGACAGGGTTACCGGGGAGCTGTTTTTT
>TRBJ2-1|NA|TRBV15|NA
CATSRVAKNEQFF
TGTGCCACCAGCAGAGTGGCCAAAAATGAGCAGTTCTTC
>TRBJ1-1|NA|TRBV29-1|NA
CSVGQVNTEAFF
TGCAGCGTTGGACAAGTCAACACTGAAGCTTTCTTT
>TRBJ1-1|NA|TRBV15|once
CATSRARGRYPEAFF
TGTGCCACCAGCAGAGCGCGGGGTCGATACCCTGAAGCTTTCTTT